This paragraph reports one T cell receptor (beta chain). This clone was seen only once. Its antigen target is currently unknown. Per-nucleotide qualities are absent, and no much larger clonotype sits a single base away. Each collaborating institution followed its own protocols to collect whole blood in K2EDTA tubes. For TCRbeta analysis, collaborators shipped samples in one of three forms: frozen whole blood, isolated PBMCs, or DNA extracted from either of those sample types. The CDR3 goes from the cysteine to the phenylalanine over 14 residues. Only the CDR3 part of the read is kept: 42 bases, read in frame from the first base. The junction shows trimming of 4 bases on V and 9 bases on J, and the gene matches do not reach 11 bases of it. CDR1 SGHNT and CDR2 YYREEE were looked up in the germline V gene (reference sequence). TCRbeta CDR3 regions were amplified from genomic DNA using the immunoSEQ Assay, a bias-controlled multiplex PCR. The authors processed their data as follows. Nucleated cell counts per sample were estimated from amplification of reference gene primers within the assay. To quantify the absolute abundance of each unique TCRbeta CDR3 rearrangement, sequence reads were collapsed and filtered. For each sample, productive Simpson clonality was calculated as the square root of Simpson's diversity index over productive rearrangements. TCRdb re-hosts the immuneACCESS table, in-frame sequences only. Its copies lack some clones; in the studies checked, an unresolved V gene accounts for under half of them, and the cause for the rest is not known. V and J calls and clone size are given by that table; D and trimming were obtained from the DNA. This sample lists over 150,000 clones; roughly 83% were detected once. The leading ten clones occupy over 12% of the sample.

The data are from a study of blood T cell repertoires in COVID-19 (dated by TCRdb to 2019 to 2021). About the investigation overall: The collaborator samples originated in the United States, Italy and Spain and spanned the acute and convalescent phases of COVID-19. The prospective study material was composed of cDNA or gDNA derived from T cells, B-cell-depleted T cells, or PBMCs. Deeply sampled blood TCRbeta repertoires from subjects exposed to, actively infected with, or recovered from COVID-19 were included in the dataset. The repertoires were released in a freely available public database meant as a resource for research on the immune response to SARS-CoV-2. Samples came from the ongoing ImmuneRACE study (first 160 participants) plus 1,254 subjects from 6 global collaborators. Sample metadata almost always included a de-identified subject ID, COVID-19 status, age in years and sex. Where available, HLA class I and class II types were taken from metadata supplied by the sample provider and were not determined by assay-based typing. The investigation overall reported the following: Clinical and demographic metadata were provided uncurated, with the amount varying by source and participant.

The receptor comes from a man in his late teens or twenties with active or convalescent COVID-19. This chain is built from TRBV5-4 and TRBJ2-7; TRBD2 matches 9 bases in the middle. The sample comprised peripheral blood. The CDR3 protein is CASSGGGTSRRQYF. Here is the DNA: TGTGCCAGCAGCGGAGGGGGGACTAGCCGAAGGCAGTACTTC.